The present T cell receptor beta chain was sequenced within a study of control samples from healthy donors and cancer patients (TCRdb year 2020). Of note for this clone: The antigen it recognizes is unknown. Base qualities were left out, and no much larger clone turns up one base away.

At the junction V is shortened by 3 bases and J by 3 bases; bases outside the gene matches: 6. The CDR3 sequence holds 16 residues, the cysteine and phenylalanine included. Of all the DNA, just the CDR3 is kept, 48 bases in frame from base 1. From the germline V gene (reference sequence), CDR1 is LNHDA and CDR2 is SQIVND. The method behind the library was the immunoSEQ multiplex PCR assay. This immuneACCESS table, as held by TCRdb, lists in-frame sequences with V and J called but not all clones. Of the missing ones, under half trace to an unresolved V gene in checked studies; the others have no known cause. Here the sample has about 69,000 clones; about 92% occur a single time. Roughly 5.5% of the sample is held by the ten biggest clonotypes.

This clonotype originated in a man aged 55 to 70 with colorectal cancer. Recombination linked TRBV19 to TRBJ2-4; 9 bases in the junction line up with TRBD2. Sequences were obtained from PBMCs. CDR3 region: CASSMRGGAGKNIQYF. The DNA is as follows: TGTGCCAGTAGTATGCGCGGGGGGGCTGGCAAAAACATTCAGTACTTC.